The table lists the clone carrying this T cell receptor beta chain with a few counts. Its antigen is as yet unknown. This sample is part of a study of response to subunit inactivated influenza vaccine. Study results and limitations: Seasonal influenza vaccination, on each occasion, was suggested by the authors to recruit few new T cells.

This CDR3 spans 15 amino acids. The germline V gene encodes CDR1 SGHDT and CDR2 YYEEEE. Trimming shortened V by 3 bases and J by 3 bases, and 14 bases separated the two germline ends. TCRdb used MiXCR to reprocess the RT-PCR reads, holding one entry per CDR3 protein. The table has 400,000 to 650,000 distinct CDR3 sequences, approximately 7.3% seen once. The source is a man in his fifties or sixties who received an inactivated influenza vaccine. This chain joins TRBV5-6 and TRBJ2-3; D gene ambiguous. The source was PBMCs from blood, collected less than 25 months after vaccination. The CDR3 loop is CASSSRALRTDTQYF. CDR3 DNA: TGTGCCAGCAGCTCCCGGGCCCTCCGTACAGATACGCAGTATTTT.